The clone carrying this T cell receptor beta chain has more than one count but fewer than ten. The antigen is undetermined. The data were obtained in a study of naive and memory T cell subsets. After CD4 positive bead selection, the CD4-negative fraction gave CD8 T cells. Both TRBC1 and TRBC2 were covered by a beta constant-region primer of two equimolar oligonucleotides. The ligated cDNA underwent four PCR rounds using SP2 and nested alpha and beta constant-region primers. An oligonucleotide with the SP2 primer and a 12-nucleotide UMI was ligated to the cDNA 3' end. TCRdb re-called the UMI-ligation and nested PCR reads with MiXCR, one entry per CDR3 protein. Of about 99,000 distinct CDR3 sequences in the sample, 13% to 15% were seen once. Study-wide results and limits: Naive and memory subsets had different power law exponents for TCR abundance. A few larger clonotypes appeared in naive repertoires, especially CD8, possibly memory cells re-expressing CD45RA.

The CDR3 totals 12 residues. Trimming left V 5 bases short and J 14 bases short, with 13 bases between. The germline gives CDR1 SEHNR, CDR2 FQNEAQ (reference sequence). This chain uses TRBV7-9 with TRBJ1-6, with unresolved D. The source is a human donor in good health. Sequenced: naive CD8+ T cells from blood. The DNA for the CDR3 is TGTGCCAGCAGCCCCGGACCCTCAGCCCTCCACTTT. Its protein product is CASSPGPSALHF.